Detailed here is one T cell receptor (beta chain). Its antigen remains unidentified. Germline assignment: CDR1 SGHRS and CDR2 YFSETQ. This CDR3 is 14 amino acids long. V lost 1 base and J lost 6; bases outside the gene matches: 3. Here immunoSEQ multiplex PCR was the method, and the copy in TCRdb shows in-frame clones only, minus some. The table records roughly 2.6 million clones, around nine tenths of them present only once. The study separated CD4+ cells into CD45RA+ naive and CD45RA-negative memory subsets. These data come from a study of shared clonotypes between healthy human individuals. Regarding the study as a whole: Non-shared clonotypes displayed generation probabilities falling below those of clonotypes present in all four donors. There were few donors, and this limited the genetic and exposure-history diversity represented.

The sequencing input was naive CD4+ T cells sorted from blood. Subset meaning: CD45RA+ positively selected. This chain joins TRBV5-1 and TRBJ2-3, with TRBD1 identical over 9 bases. The receptor was isolated from a man aged 18 to 29 in good health. CDR3 nucleotides: TGCGCCAGCAGCTTGACAGGGGGCAGTGATACGCAGTATTTT. This sequence encodes CASSLTGGSDTQYF.